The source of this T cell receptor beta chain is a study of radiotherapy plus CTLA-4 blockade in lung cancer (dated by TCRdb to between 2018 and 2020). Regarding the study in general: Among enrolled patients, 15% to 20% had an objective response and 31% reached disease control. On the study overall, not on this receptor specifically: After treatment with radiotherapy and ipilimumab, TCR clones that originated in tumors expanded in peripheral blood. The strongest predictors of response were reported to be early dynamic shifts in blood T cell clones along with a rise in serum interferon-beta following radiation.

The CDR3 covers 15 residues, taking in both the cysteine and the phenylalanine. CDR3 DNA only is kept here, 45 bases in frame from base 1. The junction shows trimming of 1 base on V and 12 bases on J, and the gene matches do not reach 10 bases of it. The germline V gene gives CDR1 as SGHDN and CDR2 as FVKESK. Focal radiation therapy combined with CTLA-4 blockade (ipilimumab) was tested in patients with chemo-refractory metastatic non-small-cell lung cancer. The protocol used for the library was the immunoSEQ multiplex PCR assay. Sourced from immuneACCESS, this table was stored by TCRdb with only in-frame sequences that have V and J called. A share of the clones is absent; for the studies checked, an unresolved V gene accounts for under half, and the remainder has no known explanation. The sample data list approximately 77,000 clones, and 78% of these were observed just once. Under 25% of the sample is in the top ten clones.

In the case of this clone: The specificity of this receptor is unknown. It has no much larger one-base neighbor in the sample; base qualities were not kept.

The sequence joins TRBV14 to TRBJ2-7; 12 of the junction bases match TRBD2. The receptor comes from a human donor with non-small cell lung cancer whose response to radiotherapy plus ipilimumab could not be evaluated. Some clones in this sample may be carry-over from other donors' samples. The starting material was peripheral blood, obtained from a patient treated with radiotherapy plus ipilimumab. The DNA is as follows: TGTGCCAGCAGCCAAGGGACTAGCGGGGCCTTATTGGGGTACTTC. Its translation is CASSQGTSGALLGYF.